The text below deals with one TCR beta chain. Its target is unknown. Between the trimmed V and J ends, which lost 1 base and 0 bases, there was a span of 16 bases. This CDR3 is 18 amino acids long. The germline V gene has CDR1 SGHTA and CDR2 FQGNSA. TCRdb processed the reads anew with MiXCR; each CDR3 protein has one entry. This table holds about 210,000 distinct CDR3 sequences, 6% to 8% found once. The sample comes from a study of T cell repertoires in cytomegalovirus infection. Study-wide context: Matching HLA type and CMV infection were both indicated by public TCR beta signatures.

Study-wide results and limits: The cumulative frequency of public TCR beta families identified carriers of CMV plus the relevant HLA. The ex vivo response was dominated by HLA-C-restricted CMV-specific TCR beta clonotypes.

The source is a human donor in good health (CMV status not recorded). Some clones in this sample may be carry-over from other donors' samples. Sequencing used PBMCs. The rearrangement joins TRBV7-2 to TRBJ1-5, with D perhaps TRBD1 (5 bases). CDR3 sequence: CASSLGDRGRVSNQPQHF. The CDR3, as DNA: TGTGCCAGCAGCTTAGGGGACCGGGGACGAGTTAGCAATCAGCCCCAGCATTTT.